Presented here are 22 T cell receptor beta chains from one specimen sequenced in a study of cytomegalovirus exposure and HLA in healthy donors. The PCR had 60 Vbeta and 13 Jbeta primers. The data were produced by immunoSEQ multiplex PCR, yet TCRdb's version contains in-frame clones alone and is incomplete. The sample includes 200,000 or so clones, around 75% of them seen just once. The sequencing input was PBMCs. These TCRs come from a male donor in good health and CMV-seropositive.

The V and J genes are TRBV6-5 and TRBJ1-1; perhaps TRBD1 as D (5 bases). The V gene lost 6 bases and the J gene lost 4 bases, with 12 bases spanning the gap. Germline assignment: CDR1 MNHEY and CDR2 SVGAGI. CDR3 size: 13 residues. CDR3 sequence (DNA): TGTGCCAGCAGCCCGGTGGGGGGCACTGAAGCTTTCTTT. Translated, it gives CASSPVGGTEAFF.

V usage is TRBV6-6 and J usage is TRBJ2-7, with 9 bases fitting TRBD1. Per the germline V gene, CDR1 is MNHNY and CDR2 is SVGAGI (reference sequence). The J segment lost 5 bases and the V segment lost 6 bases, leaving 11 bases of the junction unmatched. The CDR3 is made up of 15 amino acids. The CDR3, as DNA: TGTGCCAGCAGGGATCCGGGACAGGGTAAGGACGAGCAGTACTTC. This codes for CASRDPGQGKDEQYF.

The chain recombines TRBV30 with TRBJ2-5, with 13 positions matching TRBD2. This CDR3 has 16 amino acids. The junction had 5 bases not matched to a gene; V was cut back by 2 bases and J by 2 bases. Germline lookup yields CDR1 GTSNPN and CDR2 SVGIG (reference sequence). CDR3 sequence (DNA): TGTGCCTGGAGTATGGGACTAGCGGGAAATCAAGAGACCCAGTACTTC. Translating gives CAWSMGLAGNQETQYF.

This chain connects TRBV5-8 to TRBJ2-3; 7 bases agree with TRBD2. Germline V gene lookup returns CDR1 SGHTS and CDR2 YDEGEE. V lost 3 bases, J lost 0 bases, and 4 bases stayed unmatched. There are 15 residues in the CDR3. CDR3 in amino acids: CASSYGLDSTDTQYF. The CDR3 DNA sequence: TGTGCCAGCAGCTACGGACTAGATAGCACAGATACGCAGTATTTT.

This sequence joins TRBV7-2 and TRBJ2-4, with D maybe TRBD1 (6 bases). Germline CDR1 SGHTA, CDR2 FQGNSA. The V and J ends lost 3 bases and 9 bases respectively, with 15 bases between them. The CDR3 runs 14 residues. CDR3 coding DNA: TGTGCCAGCAGCTTGGGGGCGCGAGGGATCATTCAGTACTTC. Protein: CASSLGARGIIQYF.

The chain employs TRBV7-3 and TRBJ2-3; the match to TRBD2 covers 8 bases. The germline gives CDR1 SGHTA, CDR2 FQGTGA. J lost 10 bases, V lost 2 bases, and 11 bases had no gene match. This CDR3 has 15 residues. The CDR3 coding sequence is TGTGCCAGCAGCTTAGGGGCAGGGCGGGAGGTCCCGCAGTATTTT. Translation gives CASSLGAGREVPQYF.

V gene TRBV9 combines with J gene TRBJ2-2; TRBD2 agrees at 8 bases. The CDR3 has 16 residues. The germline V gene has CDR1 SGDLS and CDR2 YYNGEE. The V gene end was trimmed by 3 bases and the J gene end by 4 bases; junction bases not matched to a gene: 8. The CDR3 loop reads CASSGPGLVGTGELFF. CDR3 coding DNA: TGTGCCAGCAGCGGACCGGGACTAGTGGGCACCGGGGAGCTGTTTTTT.

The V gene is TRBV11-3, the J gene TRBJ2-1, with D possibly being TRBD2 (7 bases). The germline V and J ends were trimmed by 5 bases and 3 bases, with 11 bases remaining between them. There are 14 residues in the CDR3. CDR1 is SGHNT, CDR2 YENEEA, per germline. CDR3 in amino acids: CASSGGAIYNEQFF. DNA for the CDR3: TGTGCCAGCAGCGGGGGGGCCATCTACAATGAGCAGTTCTTC.

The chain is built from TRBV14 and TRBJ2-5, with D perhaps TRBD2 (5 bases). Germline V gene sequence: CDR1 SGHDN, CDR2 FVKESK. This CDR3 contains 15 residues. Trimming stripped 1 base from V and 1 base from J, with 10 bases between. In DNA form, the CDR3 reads TGTGCCAGCAGCCAAGTAACTAGTCCCCAAGAGACCCAGTACTTC. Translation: CASSQVTSPQETQYF.

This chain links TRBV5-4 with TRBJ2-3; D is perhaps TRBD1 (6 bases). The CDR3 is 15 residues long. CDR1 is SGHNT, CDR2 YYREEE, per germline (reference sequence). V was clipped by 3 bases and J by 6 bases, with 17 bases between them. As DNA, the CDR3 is TGTGCCAGCAGCTCCCACAGTACAGGGATGGATACGCAGTATTTT. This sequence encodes CASSSHSTGMDTQYF.

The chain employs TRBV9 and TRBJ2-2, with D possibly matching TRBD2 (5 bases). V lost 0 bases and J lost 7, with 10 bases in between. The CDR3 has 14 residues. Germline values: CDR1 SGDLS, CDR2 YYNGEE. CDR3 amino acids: CASSVVGEGGELFF. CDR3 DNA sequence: TGTGCCAGCAGCGTAGTCGGCGAGGGCGGGGAGCTGTTTTTT.

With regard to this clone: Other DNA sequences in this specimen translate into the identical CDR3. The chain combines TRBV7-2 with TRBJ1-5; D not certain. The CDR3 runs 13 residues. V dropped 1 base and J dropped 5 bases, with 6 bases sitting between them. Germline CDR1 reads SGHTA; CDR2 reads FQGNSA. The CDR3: CASSLVGDQPQHF. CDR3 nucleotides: TGTGCCAGCAGCTTAGTCGGAGATCAGCCCCAGCATTTT.

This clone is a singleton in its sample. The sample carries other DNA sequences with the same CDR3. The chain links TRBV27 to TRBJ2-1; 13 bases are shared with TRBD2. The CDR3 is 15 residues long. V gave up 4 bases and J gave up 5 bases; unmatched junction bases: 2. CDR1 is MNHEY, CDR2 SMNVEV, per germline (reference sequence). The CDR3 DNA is TGTGCCAGCAGTTCGGGACTAGCGGGGCACAATGAGCAGTTCTTC. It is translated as CASSSGLAGHNEQFF.

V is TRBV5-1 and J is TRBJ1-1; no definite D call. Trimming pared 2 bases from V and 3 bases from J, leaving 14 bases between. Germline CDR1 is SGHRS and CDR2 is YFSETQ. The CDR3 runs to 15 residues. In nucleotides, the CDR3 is TGCGCCAGCAGCTTAATCAGGTCTGGCTACACTGAAGCTTTCTTT. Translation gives CASSLIRSGYTEAFF.

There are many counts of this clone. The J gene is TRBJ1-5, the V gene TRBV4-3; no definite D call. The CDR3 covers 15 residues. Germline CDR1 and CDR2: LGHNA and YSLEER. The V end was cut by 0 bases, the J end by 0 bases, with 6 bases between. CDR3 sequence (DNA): TGCGCCAGCAGCCAAGATCAGAATAGCAATCAGCCCCAGCATTTT. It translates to CASSQDQNSNQPQHF.

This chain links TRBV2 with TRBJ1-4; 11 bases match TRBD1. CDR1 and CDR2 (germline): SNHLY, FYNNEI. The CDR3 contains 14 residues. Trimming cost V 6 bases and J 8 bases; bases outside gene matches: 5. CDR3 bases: TGTGCCAGCAGGGGGACAGGGGGAGAGGAAAAACTGTTTTTT. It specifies CASRGTGGEEKLFF.

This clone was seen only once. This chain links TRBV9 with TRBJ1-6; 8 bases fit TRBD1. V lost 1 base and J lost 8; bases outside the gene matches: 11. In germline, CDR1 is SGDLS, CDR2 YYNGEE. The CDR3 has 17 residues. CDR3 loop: CASSVRPGTGFDSPLHF. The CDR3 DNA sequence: TGTGCCAGCAGCGTACGACCCGGGACAGGATTTGATTCACCCCTCCACTTT.

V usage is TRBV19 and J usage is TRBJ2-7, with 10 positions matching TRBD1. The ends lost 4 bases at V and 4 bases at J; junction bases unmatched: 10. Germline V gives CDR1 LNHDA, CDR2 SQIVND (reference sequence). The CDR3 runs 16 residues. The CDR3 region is CASSTLRQGAGYEQYF. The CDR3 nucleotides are TGTGCCAGTAGTACACTGAGACAGGGGGCAGGGTACGAGCAGTACTTC.

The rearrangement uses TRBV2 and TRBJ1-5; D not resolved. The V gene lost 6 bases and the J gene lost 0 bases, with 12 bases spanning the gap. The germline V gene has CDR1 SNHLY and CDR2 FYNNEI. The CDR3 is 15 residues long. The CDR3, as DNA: TGTGCCAGCAGACCCGGGGAAGATAGCAATCAGCCCCAGCATTTT. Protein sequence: CASRPGEDSNQPQHF.

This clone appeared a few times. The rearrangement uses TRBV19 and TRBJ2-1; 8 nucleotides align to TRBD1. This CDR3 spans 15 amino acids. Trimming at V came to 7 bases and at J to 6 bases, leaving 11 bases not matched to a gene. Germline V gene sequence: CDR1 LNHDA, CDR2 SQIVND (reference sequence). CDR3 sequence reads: CASKPTGASPNEQFF. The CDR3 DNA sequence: TGTGCCAGTAAACCGACAGGGGCTTCCCCCAATGAGCAGTTCTTC.

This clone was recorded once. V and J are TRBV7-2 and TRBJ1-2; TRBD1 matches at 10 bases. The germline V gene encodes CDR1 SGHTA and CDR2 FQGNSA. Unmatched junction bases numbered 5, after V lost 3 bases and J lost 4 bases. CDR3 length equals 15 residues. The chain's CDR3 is CASSFDRGQAYGYTF. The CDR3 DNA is TGTGCCAGCAGCTTTGACAGGGGGCAGGCCTATGGCTACACCTTC.

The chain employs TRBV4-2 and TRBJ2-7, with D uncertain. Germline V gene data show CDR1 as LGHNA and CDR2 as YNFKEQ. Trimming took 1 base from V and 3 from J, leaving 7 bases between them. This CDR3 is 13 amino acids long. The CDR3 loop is CASSQVSDYEQYF. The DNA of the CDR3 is TGTGCCAGCAGCCAAGTGTCAGACTACGAGCAGTACTTC.